These 11 T cell receptor beta chains came from one sample sequenced in a study of cytomegalovirus exposure and HLA in healthy donors. PCR was performed using 60 Vbeta and 13 Jbeta primers. Sequencing used immunoSEQ multiplex PCR; TCRdb keeps in-frame clones, though not all of them. Of over 100,000 clones detected, approximately 70% appear once; the ten largest clones hold 8.4%. Source material: PBMCs. Receptors were obtained from a middle-aged man in good health and CMV-seronegative.

The genes are TRBV10-3 and TRBJ2-7; TRBD2 aligns across 9 bases. The V segment lost 3 bases and the J segment 0 bases; nucleotides outside the gene matches: 6. The CDR3 totals 16 residues. Germline V CDR1 and CDR2: ENHRY, SYGVKD. The CDR3 here is CAISDTGTSISYEQYF. The CDR3 DNA is TGTGCCATCAGTGATACCGGGACTAGCATCTCCTACGAGCAGTACTTC.

This chain connects TRBV5-4 to TRBJ2-7; 9 bases agree with TRBD2. From germline, CDR1 is SGHNT and CDR2 YYREEE (reference sequence). CDR3 length equals 15 residues. The ends lost 1 base at V and 5 bases at J; junction bases unmatched: 7. The CDR3 DNA reads as TGTGCCAGCAGCTTGTTGAGCGGGGGGCGGAACGAGCAGTACTTC. Residues: CASSLLSGGRNEQYF.

This clone was seen only a few times. The rearrangement joins TRBV4-2 to TRBJ2-3; 11 nucleotides line up with TRBD2. This CDR3 spans 16 amino acids. V lost 3 bases, J lost 2 bases, and 4 bases stayed unmatched. Germline CDR1 reads LGHNA; CDR2 reads YNFKEQ. The CDR3 sequence is CASSQLAGGPTDTQYF. In DNA, the CDR3 is TGTGCCAGCAGCCAGTTAGCGGGGGGGCCCACAGATACGCAGTATTTT.

The chain uses TRBV7-8 and TRBJ2-3; 7 nucleotides line up with TRBD2. After removal of 1 base from V and 0 bases from J, the junction contained 1 base not matched to a gene. Germline-derived CDR1 and CDR2 are SGHVS and FQNEAQ. There are 15 residues in the CDR3. The CDR3 sequence: CASSLGEGSTDTQYF. The DNA for the CDR3 is TGTGCCAGCAGCTTAGGGGAGGGTAGCACAGATACGCAGTATTTT.

The rearrangement uses TRBV10-3 and TRBJ2-1; weak D call: TRBD2 (5 bases). This CDR3 comprises 16 residues. Germline loops: CDR1 ENHRY, CDR2 SYGVKD. With 2 bases removed from V and 0 bases from J, the gap between germline ends came to 11 bases. The CDR3 protein is CAISEPDYTSYNEQFF. CDR3 sequence (DNA): TGTGCCATCAGTGAGCCCGACTATACCTCCTACAATGAGCAGTTCTTC.

This chain links TRBV7-2 with TRBJ1-2, with 9 bases that match TRBD1. Germline V gene sequence: CDR1 SGHTA, CDR2 FQGNSA. CDR3 size: 15 residues. J lost 5 bases, V lost 5 bases, and 9 bases had no gene match. The CDR3 nucleotides read TGTGCCAGCAGCCCTCCGGGACAGGGACTATATGGCTACACCTTC. Its protein product is CASSPPGQGLYGYTF.

The DNA of the CDR3 is TGTGCCAGCAGTTACACATCCGTGCAGTACTTC. This gives the protein CASSYTSVQYF. The chain has TRBV6-5 and TRBJ2-7; D is uncertain. Germline V CDR1 and CDR2: MNHEY, SVGAGI. The CDR3 is 11 residues long. With 2 bases removed from V and 9 bases from J, the gap between germline ends came to 8 bases.

The gene calls are TRBV4-2 and TRBJ1-1, with 10 bases fitting TRBD1. In germline, CDR1 is LGHNA, CDR2 YNFKEQ. Trimming took 3 bases from V and 3 from J; bases not matched to a gene: 7. The CDR3 loop spans 16 amino acids. The CDR3 protein is CASSQPGQGGDTEAFF. CDR3 sequence (DNA): TGTGCCAGCAGCCAGCCAGGACAGGGGGGAGACACTGAAGCTTTCTTT.

The table lists this clone with a count of one. The chain combines TRBV30 with TRBJ1-1; TRBD1 agrees at 8 bases. Germline V gene data show CDR1 as GTSNPN and CDR2 as SVGIG (reference sequence). The trim removed 2 bases at V and 1 base at J, leaving 6 bases unmatched. The CDR3 contains 15 residues. CDR3 region: CAWSSDRAKNTEAFF. CDR3 nucleotide sequence: TGTGCCTGGAGTTCGGACAGGGCGAAGAACACTGAAGCTTTCTTT.

The chain employs TRBV4-1 and TRBJ2-1; 8 bases line up with TRBD2. The ends lost 4 bases at V and 1 base at J; junction bases unmatched: 9. The CDR3 contains 17 residues. Germline CDR1 and CDR2: MGHRA and YSYEKL. Here the CDR3 reads CASSRGGLVLSYNEQFF. The DNA for the CDR3 is TGCGCCAGCAGCCGGGGGGGACTAGTATTGTCCTACAATGAGCAGTTCTTC.

V usage is TRBV15 and J usage is TRBJ2-7; D gene ambiguous. This CDR3 is built from 13 residues. Trimming removed 1 base at V and 1 base at J, with 5 bases between. The germline gives CDR1 LNHNV, CDR2 YYDKDF (reference sequence). CDR3 coding DNA: TGTGCCACCAGCAGAGGAACTTCCTACGAGCAGTACTTC. It translates to CATSRGTSYEQYF.